Each of the 22 T cell receptor beta chains below was sequenced from the same sample in a study of cytomegalovirus exposure and HLA in healthy donors. 60 Vbeta and 13 Jbeta primers were used in PCR. The repertoire was sequenced with immunoSEQ multiplex PCR; TCRdb's copy has only in-frame clones and lacks some. The sample carries about 120,000 clones, nearly 80% recorded once. Sequencing was carried out using PBMCs. The receptors derive from a woman aged 30 to 39 in good health and CMV-seronegative.

This chain connects TRBV6-6 to TRBJ1-4; TRBD1 matches at 10 bases. V lost 6 bases and J lost 7; bases outside the gene matches: 8. Germline CDR1 is MNHNY and CDR2 is SVGAGI (reference sequence). The CDR3 is 15 amino acids. The CDR3 DNA reads TGTGCCAGCAGATCGACAGGGGGCGAGGTTGAAAAACTGTTTTTT. As protein: CASRSTGGEVEKLFF.

This chain's CDR3 is CASSSLAGDTYEQYF. The CDR3 DNA follows: TGCGCCAGCAGCTCTCTAGCGGGGGACACCTACGAGCAGTACTTC. This chain joins TRBV5-1 and TRBJ2-7; 10 bases align to TRBD2. Trimming removed 3 bases from V and 2 bases from J; junction bases left unmatched: 5. The CDR3 loop spans 15 amino acids. Germline CDR1 and CDR2: SGHRS and YFSETQ.

This clone was found a few times. The chain links TRBV28 to TRBJ2-5; 8 bases agree with TRBD1. The CDR3 loop spans 20 amino acids. After removal of 4 bases from V and 4 bases from J, the junction contained 23 bases not matched to a gene. Per the germline V gene, CDR1 is MDHEN and CDR2 is SYDVKM. The CDR3 here is CASSSPRDRSVYSLGETQYF. As DNA, the CDR3 is TGTGCCAGCAGTTCCCCCCGGGACAGGAGCGTATATTCTCTGGGAGAGACCCAGTACTTC. Looking up the rest from reference TRBV28 and TRBJ2-5 gives the full variable domain: DVKVTQSSRYLVKRTGEKVFLECVQDMDHENMFWYRQDPGLGLRLIYFSYDVKMKEKGDIPEGYSVSREKKERFSLILESASTNQTSMYLCASSSPRDRSVYSLGETQYFGPGTRLLVL.

V gene TRBV7-2 combines with J gene TRBJ1-1, with TRBD1 as a possible D gene (6 bases). The CDR3 contains 17 residues. The V gene lost 2 bases and the J gene lost 0 bases, with 16 bases spanning the gap. Germline V gene data show CDR1 as SGHTA and CDR2 as FQGNSA. CDR3 DNA sequence: TGTGCCAGCAGCTTAATGGCAGGGGTTCTCTTGAACACTGAAGCTTTCTTT. Translated, it gives CASSLMAGVLLNTEAFF.

The gene calls are TRBV7-2 and TRBJ2-1; 13 bases align to TRBD2. The CDR3 sequence is 15 residues long. Germline trimming cut 5 bases from V and 3 bases from J; bases unmatched to any gene: 1. Germline loops: CDR1 SGHTA, CDR2 FQGNSA. CDR3 amino acids: CASSRTSGSYNEQFF. The CDR3, as DNA: TGTGCCAGCAGCCGGACTAGCGGGAGCTACAATGAGCAGTTCTTC.

This clone has a single count. This chain uses TRBV7-6 with TRBJ1-1; 7 bases are a match to TRBD1. The CDR3 contains 14 residues. From germline, CDR1 is SGHVS and CDR2 FNYEAQ. The V segment lost 5 bases and the J segment 5 bases; nucleotides outside the gene matches: 8. CDR3 coding DNA: TGTGCCAGCAGCCTGGGGACAGTTGGGACTGAAGCTTTCTTT. It encodes CASSLGTVGTEAFF.

The chain combines TRBV5-1 with TRBJ2-3, with a possible D match to TRBD1 (5 bases). Germline V gives CDR1 SGHRS, CDR2 YFSETQ. Trimming removed 2 bases at V and 4 bases at J, with 8 bases between. This CDR3 is built from 13 residues. This chain's CDR3 is CASSFGHSDTQYF. CDR3 DNA: TGCGCCAGCAGCTTTGGACACTCAGATACGCAGTATTTT.

This clone came up once. The genes are TRBV6-5 and TRBJ1-5; maybe TRBD1 (5 bases). V gave up 5 bases and J gave up 5 bases, with 13 bases separating them. CDR1 and CDR2 (germline): MNHEY, SVGAGI. This CDR3 comprises 14 residues. The CDR3 sequence: CASSTSGKDQPQHF. In DNA, the CDR3 is TGTGCCAGCAGTACATCAGGGAAGGATCAGCCCCAGCATTTT.

V is TRBV5-1 and J is TRBJ1-1, with TRBD1 matching over 11 bases. CDR1 and CDR2 from the germline V gene are SGHRS and YFSETQ. V lost 4 bases to trimming and J lost 5 bases; unmatched junction nucleotides: 7. This CDR3 has 15 residues. The CDR3, as DNA: TGCGCCAGCAGCATGGACCGGGACAGGGGGACTGAAGCTTTCTTT. Translated, it gives CASSMDRDRGTEAFF.

This rearrangement joins TRBV30 to TRBJ1-1; D is unclear. The CDR3 sequence is 13 residues long. Germline V gene data show CDR1 as GTSNPN and CDR2 as SVGIG (reference sequence). V was trimmed by 1 base and J by 1 base, leaving 7 bases between them. CDR3 protein: CAWSGGWNTEAFF. DNA for the CDR3: TGTGCCTGGAGTGGAGGGTGGAACACTGAAGCTTTCTTT. Full variable domain (remainder filled in from reference TRBV30 and TRBJ1-1): SQTIHQWPATLVQPVGSPLSLECTVEGTSNPNLYWYRQAAGRGLQLLFYSVGIGQISSEVPQNLSASRPQDRQFILSSKKLLLSDSGFYLCAWSGGWNTEAFFGQGTRLTVV.

J is TRBJ1-1 and V is TRBV28; TRBD1 is a possible D gene (5 bases). Germline values: CDR1 MDHEN, CDR2 SYDVKM. V lost 3 bases, J lost 0 bases, and 8 bases lay in between. This CDR3 spans 14 amino acids. CDR3 bases: TGTGCCAGCAGTTTTCCGACAGTGAACACTGAAGCTTTCTTT. It translates to CASSFPTVNTEAFF.

The gene calls are TRBV2 and TRBJ2-7; perhaps TRBD1 as D (6 bases). This CDR3 is built from 13 residues. V lost 7 bases and J 1 base, leaving 11 bases between the germline ends. Germline values: CDR1 SNHLY, CDR2 FYNNEI. CDR3 coding DNA: TGTGCCAGCACCCGGACAGATTCCTACGAGCAGTACTTC. Residues: CASTRTDSYEQYF.

The rearrangement uses TRBV7-3 and TRBJ2-5; 8 bases fit TRBD2. Germline-derived CDR1 and CDR2 are SGHTA and FQGTGA. The CDR3 sequence is 15 residues long. The V and J ends lost 5 bases and 0 bases, in that order; junction bases with no gene match: 5. The CDR3 region is CASSPGGGNQETQYF. In DNA form, the CDR3 reads TGTGCCAGCAGCCCCGGGGGGGGAAACCAAGAGACCCAGTACTTC.

This chain links TRBV13 with TRBJ2-2; the D gene is possibly TRBD2 (7 bases). Germline assignment: CDR1 PRHDT and CDR2 FYEKMQ (reference sequence). This CDR3 is built from 15 residues. The V gene lost 4 bases and the J gene lost 1 base, with 10 bases spanning the gap. This CDR3 is CASSYGGRNTGELFF. CDR3 nucleotide sequence: TGTGCCAGCAGCTACGGGGGGCGGAACACCGGGGAGCTGTTTTTT. The variable domain in full, completed from reference TRBV13 and TRBJ2-2, reads AAGVIQSPRHLIKEKRETATLKCYPIPRHDTVYWYQQGPGQDPQFLISFYEKMQSDKGSIPDRFSAQQFSDYHSELNMSSLELGDSALYFCASSYGGRNTGELFFGEGSRLTVL.

The genes are TRBV2 and TRBJ1-2, with a tentative D call TRBD1 (5 bases). Germline CDR1 reads SNHLY; CDR2 reads FYNNEI. V lost 4 bases and J 0 bases, leaving 12 bases between the germline ends. The CDR3 consists of 15 residues. The CDR3 loop is CASSGIQGANYGYTF. The CDR3, as DNA: TGTGCCAGCAGTGGAATTCAAGGGGCTAACTATGGCTACACCTTC.

V is TRBV30 and J is TRBJ1-6, with a tentative D call TRBD1 (5 bases). This CDR3 is built from 17 residues. Germline-derived CDR1 and CDR2 are GTSNPN and SVGIG (reference sequence). The V and J ends lost 0 bases and 1 base respectively, with 13 bases between them. This CDR3 reads CAWSVPGFGSYNSPLHF. CDR3 nucleotides: TGTGCCTGGAGTGTACCAGGGTTCGGATCCTATAATTCACCCCTCCACTTT. The entire variable domain, with the rest obtained from reference TRBV30 and TRBJ1-6, is as follows: SQTIHQWPATLVQPVGSPLSLECTVEGTSNPNLYWYRQAAGRGLQLLFYSVGIGQISSEVPQNLSASRPQDRQFILSSKKLLLSDSGFYLCAWSVPGFGSYNSPLHFGNGTRLTVT.

The chain has TRBV13 and TRBJ2-1, with D perhaps TRBD2 (5 bases). Germline loops: CDR1 PRHDT, CDR2 FYEKMQ (reference sequence). The germline V and J ends were trimmed by 5 bases and 2 bases, with 19 bases remaining between them. The CDR3 has 17 residues. CDR3 sequence: CASSRKTTARAYNEQFF. The CDR3 DNA sequence: TGTGCCAGCAGCCGCAAAACGACTGCGAGGGCCTACAATGAGCAGTTCTTC.

Written as DNA, the CDR3 is TGTGCCAGCGATACGGCGGGACCCGGGGAGCTGTTTTTT. It yields the protein CASDTAGPGELFF. The V gene is TRBV2, the J gene TRBJ2-2; D perhaps matches TRBD2 (6 bases). CDR1 and CDR2 (germline): SNHLY, FYNNEI. The V end was cut by 8 bases, the J end by 6 bases, with 13 bases between. This CDR3 is 13 amino acids long.

This chain joins TRBV28 and TRBJ2-7; tentative D call: TRBD1 (6 bases). CDR1 and CDR2 from the germline V gene are MDHEN and SYDVKM. The CDR3 contains 18 residues. V was shortened by 6 bases and J by 0 bases, with 24 bases between the two germline ends. CDR3 loop: CASRHTPGQEKSSYEQYF. CDR3 nucleotides: TGTGCCAGCAGACACACCCCGGGACAAGAAAAATCCTCCTACGAGCAGTACTTC.

The chain recombines TRBV11-3 with TRBJ1-1, with D possibly TRBD1 on 6 matching bases. The CDR3 loop spans 13 amino acids. Germline V gene sequence: CDR1 SGHNT, CDR2 YENEEA. Trimming cost V 3 bases and J 4 bases, with 9 bases left between them. The CDR3, as DNA: TGTGCCAGCAGCTTCCAGGGGAGCACTGAAGCTTTCTTT. Its protein is CASSFQGSTEAFF. Looking up the rest from reference TRBV11-3 and TRBJ1-1 gives the full variable domain: EAGVVQSPRYKIIEKKQPVAFWCNPISGHNTLYWYLQNLGQGPELLIRYENEEAVDDSQLPKDRFSAERLKGVDSTLKIQPAELGDSAVYLCASSFQGSTEAFFGQGTRLTVV.

V is TRBV27 and J is TRBJ2-7; 9 nucleotides agree with TRBD1. Looked up from germline, CDR1 is MNHEY and CDR2 is SMNVEV (reference sequence). After removal of 6 bases from V and 2 bases from J, the junction contained 8 bases not matched to a gene. The CDR3 is 15 amino acids. CDR3 in DNA: TGTGCCAGCAGAGGTTCCGGGACAGGGACCTACGAGCAGTACTTC. This sequence encodes CASRGSGTGTYEQYF.

V gene TRBV6-4 combines with J gene TRBJ2-5; 8 bases are a match to TRBD2. Germline trimming cut 9 bases from V and 5 bases from J; bases unmatched to any gene: 11. Germline CDR1 MRHNA, CDR2 SNTAGT. The CDR3 contains 14 residues. This CDR3 reads CARPGTRSSETQYF. CDR3 in DNA: TGTGCCAGACCCGGGACTAGATCTTCGGAGACCCAGTACTTC.